This T cell receptor beta chain comes out of a study of cytomegalovirus exposure and HLA in healthy donors. V shed 0 bases, J shed 4 bases, and the junction held 6 bases outside the gene matches. This CDR3 region has 16 residues. Germline loops: CDR1 SGHTA, CDR2 FQGNSA. General study findings and limits: A subsequent analysis found that TCR clusters from the first cohort also tended to co-occur in the 90 to 150 validation repertoires, with approximately 94% of cluster scores above 0.

To note about this clone: The antigen is not known.

Generated by immunoSEQ multiplex PCR, the TCRdb table keeps only in-frame clones and is missing some. The repertoire holds some 100,000 clones, with 88% as singletons. J is TRBJ1-3 and V is TRBV7-2, with 7 bases matching TRBD1. The TCR originated in a woman under 30 in good health and CMV-seronegative. Input material: PBMCs. The CDR3 DNA sequence: TGTGCCAGCAGCTTAGCTGCTCAGGGGGGAGGAAACACCATATATTTT. It codes for CASSLAAQGGGNTIYF.